Given below is one TCR beta chain in context. Its cognate antigen is unknown. The source of the sample is a study of cytomegalovirus exposure and HLA in healthy donors. Whole-study results and caveats: Cytomegalovirus-associated TCR beta chains were listed, numbering 164. It has been reported that TCR beta sequences accurately predicted the HLA-A and HLA-B alleles of most subjects.

Vbeta (60) and Jbeta (13) primers were used in the PCR. Clones were sequenced by immunoSEQ multiplex PCR, and TCRdb holds only the in-frame ones, with some missing. In all, the sample yields about 52,000 clones. Germline V gene data show CDR1 as SGHDT and CDR2 as YYEEEE. There are 13 residues in the CDR3. V lost 10 bases to trimming and J lost 7 bases, with 20 bases between them. The V and J genes are TRBV5-6 and TRBJ1-1; maybe TRBD1 (6 bases). This TCR derives from a woman aged 60 to 75 in good health and CMV-seropositive. Sequences were obtained from PBMCs. The CDR3 is CASQPQGRIEAFF. CDR3 bases: TGTGCCTCCCAGCCGCAGGGGCGCATTGAAGCTTTCTTT.